Sequencing of this TCR beta chain was carried out in a study of shared clonotypes between healthy human individuals. The germline V gene has CDR1 LNHDA and CDR2 SQIVND (reference sequence). The CDR3 length is 15 residues. Between the trimmed V and J ends, which lost 2 bases and 0 bases, there was a span of 9 bases. Study-wide findings and caveats: The study found 4.5% to 5% of naive CD4 clonotypes shared across a few donors.

As to this clone: Its antigen is unidentified.

The protocol was immunoSEQ multiplex PCR, while the TCRdb copy is restricted to in-frame clones and leaves out a portion. The sample has over 950,000 clones, about 72% seen once. This clonotype originated in a man between 18 and 29 years old in good health. Some clones in this sample may be carry-over from other donors' samples. Sequencing input: memory CD4+ T cells from PBMCs. Documented subset: CD45RA-negative fraction. The chain uses TRBV19 and TRBJ2-3; no firm D call. This chain's CDR3 is CASSIKFSSTDTQYF. The CDR3 DNA reads as TGTGCCAGTAGTATAAAGTTCTCGAGCACAGATACGCAGTATTTT.